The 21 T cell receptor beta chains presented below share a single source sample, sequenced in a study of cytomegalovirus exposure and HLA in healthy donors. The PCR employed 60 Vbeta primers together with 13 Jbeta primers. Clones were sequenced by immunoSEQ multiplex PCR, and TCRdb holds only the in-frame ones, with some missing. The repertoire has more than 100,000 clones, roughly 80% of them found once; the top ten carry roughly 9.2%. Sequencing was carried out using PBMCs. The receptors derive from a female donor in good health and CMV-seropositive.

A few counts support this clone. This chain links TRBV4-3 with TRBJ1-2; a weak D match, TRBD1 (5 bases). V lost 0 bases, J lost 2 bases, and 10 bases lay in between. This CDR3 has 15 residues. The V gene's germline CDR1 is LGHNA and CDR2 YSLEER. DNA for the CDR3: TGCGCCAGCAGCCAAGATTGGGGGGTGAACTATGGCTACACCTTC. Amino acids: CASSQDWGVNYGYTF.

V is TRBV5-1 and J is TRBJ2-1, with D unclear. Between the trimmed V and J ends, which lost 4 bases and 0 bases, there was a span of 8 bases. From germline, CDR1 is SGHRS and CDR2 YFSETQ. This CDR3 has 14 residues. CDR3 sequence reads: CASSKQVSYNEQFF. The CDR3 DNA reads TGCGCCAGCAGCAAGCAGGTCTCCTACAATGAGCAGTTCTTC.

DNA of the CDR3: TGTGCCAGCAGCTTAAATAGCCACGGGGAGCTGTTTTTT. Translation: CASSLNSHGELFF. V is TRBV7-2 and J is TRBJ2-2, with D hard to call. The CDR3 runs 13 residues. Looked up from germline, CDR1 is SGHTA and CDR2 is FQGNSA. V lost 2 bases and J lost 7, with 8 bases in between.

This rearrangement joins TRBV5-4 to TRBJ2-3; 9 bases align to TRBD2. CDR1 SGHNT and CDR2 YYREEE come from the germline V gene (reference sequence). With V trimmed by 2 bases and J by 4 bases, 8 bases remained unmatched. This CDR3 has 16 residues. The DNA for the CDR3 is TGTGCCAGCAGCTTTAGGGCGGGGGGGCCCCCAGATACGCAGTATTTT. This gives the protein CASSFRAGGPPDTQYF.

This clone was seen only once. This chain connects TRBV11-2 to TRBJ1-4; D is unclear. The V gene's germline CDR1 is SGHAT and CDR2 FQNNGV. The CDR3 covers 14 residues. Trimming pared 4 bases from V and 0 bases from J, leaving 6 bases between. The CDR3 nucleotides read TGTGCCAGCAGCTCCAGGACAACTAATGAAAAACTGTTTTTT. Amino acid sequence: CASSSRTTNEKLFF.

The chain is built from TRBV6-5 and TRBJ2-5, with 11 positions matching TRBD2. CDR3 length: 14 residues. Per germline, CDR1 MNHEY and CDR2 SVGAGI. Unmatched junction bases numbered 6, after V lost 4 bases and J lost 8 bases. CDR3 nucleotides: TGTGCCAGCAGTTCCCTTCTAGCGGGGGGAACCCAGTACTTC. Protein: CASSSLLAGGTQYF.

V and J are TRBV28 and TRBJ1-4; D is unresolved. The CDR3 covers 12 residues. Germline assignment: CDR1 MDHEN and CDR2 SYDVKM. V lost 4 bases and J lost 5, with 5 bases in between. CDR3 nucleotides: TGTGCCAGCAGTTCTTTCAATGAAAAACTGTTTTTT. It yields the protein CASSSFNEKLFF.

The chain's CDR3 is CASSYWDRPTNEKLFF. In DNA form, the CDR3 reads TGTGCCAGCAGTTATTGGGACAGACCAACTAATGAAAAACTGTTTTTT. The chain is built from TRBV6-6 and TRBJ1-4, with 7 bases lining up with TRBD1. After removal of 3 bases from V and 0 bases from J, the junction contained 4 bases not matched to a gene. CDR1 is MNHNY, CDR2 SVGAGI, per germline (reference sequence). The CDR3 covers 16 residues.

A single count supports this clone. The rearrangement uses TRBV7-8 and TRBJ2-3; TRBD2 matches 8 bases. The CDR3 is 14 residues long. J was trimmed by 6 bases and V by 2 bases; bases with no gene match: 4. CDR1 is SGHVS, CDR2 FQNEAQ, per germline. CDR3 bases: TGTGCCAGCAGCTTACCGGGGGGGCTGGATACGCAGTATTTT. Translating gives CASSLPGGLDTQYF. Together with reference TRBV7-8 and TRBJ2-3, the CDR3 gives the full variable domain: GAGVSQSPRYKVAKRGQDVALRCDPISGHVSLFWYQQALGQGPEFLTYFQNEAQLDKSGLPSDRFFAERPEGSVSTLKIQRTQQEDSAVYLCASSLPGGLDTQYFGPGTRLTVL.

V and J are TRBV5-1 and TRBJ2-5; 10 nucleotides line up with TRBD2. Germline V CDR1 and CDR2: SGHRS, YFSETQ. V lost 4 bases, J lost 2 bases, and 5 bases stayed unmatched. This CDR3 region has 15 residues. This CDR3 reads CASSTGTSVQETQYF. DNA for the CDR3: TGCGCCAGCAGCACCGGGACTAGCGTTCAAGAGACCCAGTACTTC.

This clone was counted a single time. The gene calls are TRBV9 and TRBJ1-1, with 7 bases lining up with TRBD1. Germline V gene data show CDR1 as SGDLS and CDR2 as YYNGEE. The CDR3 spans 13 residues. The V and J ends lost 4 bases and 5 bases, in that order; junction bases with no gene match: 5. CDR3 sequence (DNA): TGTGCCAGCAGCATACTACAGGGGACTGAAGCTTTCTTT. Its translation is CASSILQGTEAFF.

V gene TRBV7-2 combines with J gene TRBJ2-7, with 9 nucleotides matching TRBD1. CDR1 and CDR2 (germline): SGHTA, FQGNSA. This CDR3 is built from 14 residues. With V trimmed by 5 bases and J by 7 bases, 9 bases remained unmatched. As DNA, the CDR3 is TGTGCCAGCAGCCCCGGGACAGGGCGGCGGGAGCAGTACTTC. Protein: CASSPGTGRREQYF.

As DNA, the CDR3 is TGTGCCAGCAGCTCAAGGACTAGCGGGGGGGTCAATGAGCAGTTCTTC. Protein sequence: CASSSRTSGGVNEQFF. This chain joins TRBV7-9 and TRBJ2-1; 15 nucleotides align to TRBD2. Germline CDR1 reads SEHNR; CDR2 reads FQNEAQ (reference sequence). The CDR3 consists of 16 residues. Trimming cost V 4 bases and J 6 bases; bases outside gene matches: 4.

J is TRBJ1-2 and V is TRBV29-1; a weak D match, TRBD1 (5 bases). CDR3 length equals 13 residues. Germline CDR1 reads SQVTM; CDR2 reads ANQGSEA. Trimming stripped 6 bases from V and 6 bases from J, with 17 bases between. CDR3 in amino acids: CSVGSGTSDGYTF. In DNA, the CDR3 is TGCAGCGTGGGATCCGGGACTTCTGATGGCTACACCTTC.

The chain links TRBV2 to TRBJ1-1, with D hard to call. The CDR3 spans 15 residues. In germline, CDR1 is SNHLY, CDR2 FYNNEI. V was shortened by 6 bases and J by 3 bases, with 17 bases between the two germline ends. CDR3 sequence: CASSVLRSAHTEAFF. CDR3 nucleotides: TGTGCCAGCAGCGTTTTGAGGTCAGCTCACACTGAAGCTTTCTTT. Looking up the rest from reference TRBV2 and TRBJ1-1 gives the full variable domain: EPEVTQTPSHQVTQMGQEVILRCVPISNHLYFYWYRQILGQKVEFLVSFYNNEISEKSEIFDDQFSVERPDGSNFTLKIRSTKLEDSAMYFCASSVLRSAHTEAFFGQGTRLTVV.

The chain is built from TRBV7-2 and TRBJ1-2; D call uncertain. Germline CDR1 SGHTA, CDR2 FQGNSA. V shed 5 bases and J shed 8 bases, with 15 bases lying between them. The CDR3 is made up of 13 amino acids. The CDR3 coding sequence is TGTGCCAGCAGCGTTCCTCCCGCGGTCGGCTACACCTTC. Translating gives CASSVPPAVGYTF.

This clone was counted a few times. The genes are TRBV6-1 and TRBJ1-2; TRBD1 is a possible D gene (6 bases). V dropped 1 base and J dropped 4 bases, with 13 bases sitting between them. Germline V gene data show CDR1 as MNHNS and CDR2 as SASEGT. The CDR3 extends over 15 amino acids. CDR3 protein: CASSEVGDRIYGYTF. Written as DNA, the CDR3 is TGTGCCAGCAGTGAAGTGGGAGACAGGATCTATGGCTACACCTTC.

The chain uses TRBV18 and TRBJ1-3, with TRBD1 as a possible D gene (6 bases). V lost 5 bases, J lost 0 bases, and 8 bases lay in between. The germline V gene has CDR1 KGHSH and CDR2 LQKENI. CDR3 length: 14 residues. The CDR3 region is CASSGQISGNTIYF. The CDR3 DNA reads TGTGCCAGCTCAGGACAGATCTCTGGAAACACCATATATTTT.

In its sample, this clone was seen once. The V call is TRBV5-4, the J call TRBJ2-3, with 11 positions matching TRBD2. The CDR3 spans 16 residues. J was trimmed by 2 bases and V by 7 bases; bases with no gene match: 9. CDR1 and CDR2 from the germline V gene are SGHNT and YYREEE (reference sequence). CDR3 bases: TGTGCCAGCGGAACTAGCGGGGGTTCCCCCACAGATACGCAGTATTTT. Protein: CASGTSGGSPTDTQYF.

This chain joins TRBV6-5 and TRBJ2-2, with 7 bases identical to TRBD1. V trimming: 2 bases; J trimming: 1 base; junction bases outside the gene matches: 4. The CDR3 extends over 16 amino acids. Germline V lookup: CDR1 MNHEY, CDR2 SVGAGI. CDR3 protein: CASSYRDSLNTGELFF. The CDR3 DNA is TGTGCCAGCAGTTACAGGGACAGCCTGAACACCGGGGAGCTGTTTTTT.

CDR3: CASSQEGTGDHEQYF. As DNA, the CDR3 is TGCGCCAGCAGCCAAGAGGGGACAGGGGACCACGAGCAGTACTTC. V and J are TRBV4-1 and TRBJ2-7; 10 bases are shared with TRBD1. The CDR3 spans 15 residues. CDR1 and CDR2 from the germline V gene are MGHRA and YSYEKL. Trimming took 0 bases from V and 5 from J; bases not matched to a gene: 4.